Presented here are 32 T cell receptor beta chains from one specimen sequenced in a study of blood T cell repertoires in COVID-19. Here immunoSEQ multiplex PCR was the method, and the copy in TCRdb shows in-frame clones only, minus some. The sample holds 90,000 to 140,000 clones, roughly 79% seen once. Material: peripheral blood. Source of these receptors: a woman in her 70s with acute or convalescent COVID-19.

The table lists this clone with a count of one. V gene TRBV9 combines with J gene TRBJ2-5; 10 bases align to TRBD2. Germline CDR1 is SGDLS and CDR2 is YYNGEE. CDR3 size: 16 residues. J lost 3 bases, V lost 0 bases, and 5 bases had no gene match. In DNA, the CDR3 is TGTGCCAGCAGCGTAGGCCCCCTAGCGGGAGAAGAGACCCAGTACTTC. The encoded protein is CASSVGPLAGEETQYF.

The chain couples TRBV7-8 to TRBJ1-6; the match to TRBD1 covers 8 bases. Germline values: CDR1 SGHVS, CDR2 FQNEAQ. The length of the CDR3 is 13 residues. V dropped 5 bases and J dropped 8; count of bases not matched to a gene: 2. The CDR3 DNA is TGTGCCAGCAGCCCGACAGGGGATTCACCCCTCCACTTT. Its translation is CASSPTGDSPLHF.

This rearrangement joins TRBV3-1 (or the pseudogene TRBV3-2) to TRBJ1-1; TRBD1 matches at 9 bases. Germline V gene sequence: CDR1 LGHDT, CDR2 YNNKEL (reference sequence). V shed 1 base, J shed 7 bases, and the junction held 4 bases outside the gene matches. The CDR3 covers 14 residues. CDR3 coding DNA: TGTGCCAGCAGCCAAGCTGACAGGGGGAATGAAGCTTTCTTT. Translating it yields CASSQADRGNEAFF.

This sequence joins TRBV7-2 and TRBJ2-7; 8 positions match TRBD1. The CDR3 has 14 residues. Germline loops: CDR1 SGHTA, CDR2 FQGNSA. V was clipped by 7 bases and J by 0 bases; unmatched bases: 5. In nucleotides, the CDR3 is TGTGCCAGCACCAAAGACAGGGGCTCCTACGAGCAGTACTTC. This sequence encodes CASTKDRGSYEQYF.

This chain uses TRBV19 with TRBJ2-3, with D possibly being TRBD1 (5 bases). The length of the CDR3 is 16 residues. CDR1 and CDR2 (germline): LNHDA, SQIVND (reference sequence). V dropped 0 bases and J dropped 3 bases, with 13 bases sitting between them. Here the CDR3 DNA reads TGTGCCAGTAGTATAGAGCCAGGGTCGCGGACAGATACGCAGTATTTT. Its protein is CASSIEPGSRTDTQYF. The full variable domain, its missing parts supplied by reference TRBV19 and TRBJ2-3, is DGGITQSPKYLFRKEGQNVTLSCEQNLNHDAMYWYRQDPGQGLRLIYYSQIVNDFQKGDIAEGYSVSREKKESFPLTVTSAQKNPTAFYLCASSIEPGSRTDTQYFGPGTRLTVL.

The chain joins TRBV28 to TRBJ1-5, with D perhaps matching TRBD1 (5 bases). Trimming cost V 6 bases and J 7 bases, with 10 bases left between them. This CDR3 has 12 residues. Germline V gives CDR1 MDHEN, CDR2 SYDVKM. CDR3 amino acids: CASRAGLQPQHF. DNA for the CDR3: TGTGCCAGCAGAGCAGGGCTCCAGCCCCAGCATTTT.

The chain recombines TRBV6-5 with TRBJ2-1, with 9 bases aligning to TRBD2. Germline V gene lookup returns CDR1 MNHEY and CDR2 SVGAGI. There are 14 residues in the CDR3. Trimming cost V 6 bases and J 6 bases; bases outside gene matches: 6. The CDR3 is CASSGTSSVNEQFF. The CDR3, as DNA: TGTGCCAGCAGCGGGACTAGCTCGGTCAATGAGCAGTTCTTC.

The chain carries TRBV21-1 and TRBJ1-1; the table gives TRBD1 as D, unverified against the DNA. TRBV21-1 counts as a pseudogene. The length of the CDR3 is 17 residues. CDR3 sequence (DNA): TGTGCCAGCAGCAAAAAGGACAGGGGGCGGACGAACACTGAAGCTTTCTTT. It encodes CASSKKDRGRTNTEAFF.

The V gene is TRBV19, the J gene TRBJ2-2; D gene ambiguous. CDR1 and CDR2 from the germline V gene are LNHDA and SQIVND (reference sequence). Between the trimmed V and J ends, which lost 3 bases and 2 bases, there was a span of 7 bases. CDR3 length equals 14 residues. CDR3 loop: CASSMSPNTGELFF. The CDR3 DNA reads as TGTGCCAGTAGTATGAGTCCAAACACCGGGGAGCTGTTTTTT.

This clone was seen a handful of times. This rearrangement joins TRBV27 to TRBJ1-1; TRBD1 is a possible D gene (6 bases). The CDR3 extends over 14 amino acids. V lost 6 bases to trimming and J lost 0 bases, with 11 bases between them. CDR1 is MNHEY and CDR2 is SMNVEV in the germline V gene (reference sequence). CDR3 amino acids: CASSQGNLNTEAFF. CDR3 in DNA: TGTGCCAGCAGCCAGGGGAACCTGAACACTGAAGCTTTCTTT.

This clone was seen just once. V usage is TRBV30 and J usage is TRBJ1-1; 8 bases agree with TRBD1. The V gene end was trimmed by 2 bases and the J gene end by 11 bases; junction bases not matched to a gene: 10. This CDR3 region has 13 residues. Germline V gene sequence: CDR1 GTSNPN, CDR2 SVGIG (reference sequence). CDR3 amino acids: CAWSSDRGGFAFF. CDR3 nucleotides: TGTGCCTGGAGTTCCGACAGGGGAGGTTTTGCTTTCTTT.

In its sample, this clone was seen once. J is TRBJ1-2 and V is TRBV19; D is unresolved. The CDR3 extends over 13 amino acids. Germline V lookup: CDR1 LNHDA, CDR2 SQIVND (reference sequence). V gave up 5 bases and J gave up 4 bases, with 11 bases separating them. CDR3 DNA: TGTGCCAGTAGTTCCAACATCGCCTATGGCTACACCTTC. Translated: CASSSNIAYGYTF.

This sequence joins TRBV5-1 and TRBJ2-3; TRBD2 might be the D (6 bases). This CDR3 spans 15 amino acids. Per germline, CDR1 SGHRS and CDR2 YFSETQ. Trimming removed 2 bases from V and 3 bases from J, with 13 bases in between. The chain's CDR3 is CASSFGSLMTDTQYF. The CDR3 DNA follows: TGCGCCAGCAGCTTCGGGAGTTTGATGACAGATACGCAGTATTTT.

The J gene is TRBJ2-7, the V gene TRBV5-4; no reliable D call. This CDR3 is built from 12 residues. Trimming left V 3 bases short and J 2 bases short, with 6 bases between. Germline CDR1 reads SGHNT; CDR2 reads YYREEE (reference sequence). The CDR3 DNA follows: TGTGCCAGCAGCTACAACACCTACGAGCAGTACTTC. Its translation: CASSYNTYEQYF.

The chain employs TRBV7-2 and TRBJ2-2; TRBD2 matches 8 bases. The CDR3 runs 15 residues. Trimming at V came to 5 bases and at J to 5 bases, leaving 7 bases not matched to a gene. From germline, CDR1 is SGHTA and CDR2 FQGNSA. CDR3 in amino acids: CASSHGRALTGELFF. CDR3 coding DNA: TGTGCCAGCAGCCACGGGAGGGCCTTAACCGGGGAGCTGTTTTTT. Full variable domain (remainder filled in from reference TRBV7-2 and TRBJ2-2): GAGVSQSPSNKVTEKGKDVELRCDPISGHTALYWYRQSLGQGLEFLIYFQGNSAPDKSGLPSDRFSAERTGGSVSTLTIQRTQQEDSAVYLCASSHGRALTGELFFGEGSRLTVL.

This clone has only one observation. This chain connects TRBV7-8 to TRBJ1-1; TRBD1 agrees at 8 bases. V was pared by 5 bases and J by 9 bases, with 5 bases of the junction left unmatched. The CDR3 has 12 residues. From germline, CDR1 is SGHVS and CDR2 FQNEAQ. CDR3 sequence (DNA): TGTGCCAGCAGCGCGCGACAGGGGAAAGCTTTCTTT. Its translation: CASSARQGKAFF. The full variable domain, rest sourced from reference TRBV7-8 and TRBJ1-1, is GAGVSQSPRYKVAKRGQDVALRCDPISGHVSLFWYQQALGQGPEFLTYFQNEAQLDKSGLPSDRFFAERPEGSVSTLKIQRTQQEDSAVYLCASSARQGKAFFGQGTRLTVV.

CDR3 bases: TGTGCCAGTAGTACTCCAACAGGGGGCCGGGACGAGCAGTACTTC. Its translation: CASSTPTGGRDEQYF. This sequence joins TRBV19 and TRBJ2-7; 9 bases agree with TRBD1. This CDR3 region has 15 residues. With V trimmed by 4 bases and J by 5 bases, 9 bases remained unmatched. Looked up from germline, CDR1 is LNHDA and CDR2 is SQIVND (reference sequence).

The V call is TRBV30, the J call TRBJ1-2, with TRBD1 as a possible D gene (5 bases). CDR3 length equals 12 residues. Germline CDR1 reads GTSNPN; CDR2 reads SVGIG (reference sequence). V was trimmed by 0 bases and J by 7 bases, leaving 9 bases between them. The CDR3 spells CAWSVPGGGYTF. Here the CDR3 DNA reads TGTGCCTGGAGTGTACCGGGGGGTGGCTACACCTTC.

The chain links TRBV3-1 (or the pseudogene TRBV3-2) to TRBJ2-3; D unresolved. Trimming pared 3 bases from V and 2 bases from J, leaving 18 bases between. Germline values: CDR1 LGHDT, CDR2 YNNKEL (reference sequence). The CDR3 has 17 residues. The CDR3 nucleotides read TGTGCCAGCAGCCATGACTCCTATTTGCGGCCCACAGATACGCAGTATTTT. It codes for CASSHDSYLRPTDTQYF.

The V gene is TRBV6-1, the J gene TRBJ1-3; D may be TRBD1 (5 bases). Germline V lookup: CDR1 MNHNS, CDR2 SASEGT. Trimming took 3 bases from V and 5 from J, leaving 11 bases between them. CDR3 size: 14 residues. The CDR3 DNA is TGTGCCAGCAGTGAGGGGCCAGGGCGAAACACCATATATTTT. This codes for CASSEGPGRNTIYF.

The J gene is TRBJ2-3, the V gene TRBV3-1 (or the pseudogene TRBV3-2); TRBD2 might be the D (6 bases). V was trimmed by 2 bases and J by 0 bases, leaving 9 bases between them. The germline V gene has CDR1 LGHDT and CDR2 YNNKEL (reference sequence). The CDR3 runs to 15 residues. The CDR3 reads CASSQTGVSTDTQYF. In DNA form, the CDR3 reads TGTGCCAGCAGCCAAACGGGGGTGAGCACAGATACGCAGTATTTT.

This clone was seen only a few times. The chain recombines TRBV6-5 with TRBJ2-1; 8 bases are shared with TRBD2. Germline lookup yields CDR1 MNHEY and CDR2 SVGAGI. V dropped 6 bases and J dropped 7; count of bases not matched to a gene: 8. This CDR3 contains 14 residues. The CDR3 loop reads CASRPGTRTNEQFF. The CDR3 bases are TGTGCCAGCAGACCCGGGACTAGAACAAATGAGCAGTTCTTC.

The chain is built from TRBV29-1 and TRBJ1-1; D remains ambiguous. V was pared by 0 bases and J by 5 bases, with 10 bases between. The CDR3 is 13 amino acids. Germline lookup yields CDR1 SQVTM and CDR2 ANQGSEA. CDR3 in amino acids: CSVEDLRRTEAFF. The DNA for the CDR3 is TGCAGCGTTGAAGATCTTCGTCGGACTGAAGCTTTCTTT.

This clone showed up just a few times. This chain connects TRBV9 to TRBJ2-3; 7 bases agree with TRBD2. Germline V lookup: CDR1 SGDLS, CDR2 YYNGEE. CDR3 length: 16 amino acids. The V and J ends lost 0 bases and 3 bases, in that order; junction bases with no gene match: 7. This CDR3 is CASSVGDGRLTDTQYF. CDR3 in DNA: TGTGCCAGCAGCGTAGGAGACGGGAGGTTAACAGATACGCAGTATTTT.

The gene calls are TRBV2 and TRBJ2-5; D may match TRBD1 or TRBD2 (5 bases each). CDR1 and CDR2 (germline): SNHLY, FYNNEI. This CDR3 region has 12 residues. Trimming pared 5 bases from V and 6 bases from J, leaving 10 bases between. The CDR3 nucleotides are TGTGCCAGCAGTCAAGGGGAGAAGACCCAGTACTTC. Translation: CASSQGEKTQYF.

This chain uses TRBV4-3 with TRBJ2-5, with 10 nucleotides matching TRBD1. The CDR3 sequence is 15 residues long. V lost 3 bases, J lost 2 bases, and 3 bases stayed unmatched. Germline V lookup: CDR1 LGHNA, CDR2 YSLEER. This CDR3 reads CASSQRTGGQETQYF. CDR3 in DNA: TGCGCCAGCAGCCAGAGGACAGGGGGGCAAGAGACCCAGTACTTC.

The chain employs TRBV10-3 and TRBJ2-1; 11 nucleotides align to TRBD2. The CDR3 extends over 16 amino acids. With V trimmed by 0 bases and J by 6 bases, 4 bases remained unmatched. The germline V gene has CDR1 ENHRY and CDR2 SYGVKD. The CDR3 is CAISESTTSGSNEQFF. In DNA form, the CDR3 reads TGTGCCATCAGTGAGTCAACAACTAGCGGGAGCAATGAGCAGTTCTTC.

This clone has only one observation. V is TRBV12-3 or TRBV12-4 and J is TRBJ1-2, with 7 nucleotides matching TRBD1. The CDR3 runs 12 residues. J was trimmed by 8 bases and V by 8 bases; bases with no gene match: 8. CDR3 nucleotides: TGTGCCAGCGGAAGTCCAGGGGGAGGCTACACCTTC. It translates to CASGSPGGGYTF.

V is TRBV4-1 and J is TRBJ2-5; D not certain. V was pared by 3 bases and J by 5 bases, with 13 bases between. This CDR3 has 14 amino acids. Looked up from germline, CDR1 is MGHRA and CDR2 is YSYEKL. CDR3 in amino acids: CASSQILARETQYF. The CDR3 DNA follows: TGCGCCAGCAGCCAGATCCTGGCTAGGGAGACCCAGTACTTC.

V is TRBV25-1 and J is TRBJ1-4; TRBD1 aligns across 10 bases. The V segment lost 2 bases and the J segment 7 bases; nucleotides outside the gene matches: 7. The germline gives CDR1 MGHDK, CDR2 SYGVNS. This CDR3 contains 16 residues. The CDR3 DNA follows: TGTGCCAGCAGTGAACTTAGGACAGGGGGAGTTGAAAAACTGTTTTTT. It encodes CASSELRTGGVEKLFF.

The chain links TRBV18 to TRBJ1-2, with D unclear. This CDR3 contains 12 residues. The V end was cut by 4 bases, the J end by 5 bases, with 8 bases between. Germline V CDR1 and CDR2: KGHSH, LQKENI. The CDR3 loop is CASSLRGYGYTF. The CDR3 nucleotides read TGTGCCAGCTCACTCAGAGGGTATGGCTACACCTTC.

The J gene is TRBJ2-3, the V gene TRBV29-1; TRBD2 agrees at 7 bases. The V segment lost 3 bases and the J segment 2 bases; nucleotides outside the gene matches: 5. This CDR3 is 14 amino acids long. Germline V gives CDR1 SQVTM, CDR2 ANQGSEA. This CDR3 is CSVDSGGNTDTQYF. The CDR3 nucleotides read TGCAGCGTTGATTCCGGGGGGAACACAGATACGCAGTATTTT.